This T cell receptor beta chain was identified in a study of blood T cells in healthy people across ages. The germline gives CDR1 DFQATT, CDR2 SNEGSKA (reference sequence). The CDR3 is 15 amino acids. V shed 5 bases, J shed 7 bases, and the junction held 9 bases outside the gene matches. It was with a sample-barcoded 5' primer and a J-beta primer mix that a second PCR of roughly 7 to 12 cycles was run. A single record per CDR3 protein comes from TCRdb applying MiXCR to the 5' RACE reads. This table has 700,000 to 1,000,000 distinct CDR3 sequences, 40% to 50% appearing once. The sequence was obtained from a man between 60 and 75 years old in good health. Input material: blood. The J gene is TRBJ1-6, the V gene TRBV20-1; TRBD1 aligns across 9 bases. CDR3 nucleotides: TGCAGTGCTGCCCTCGAGGGGACAGGGAATTCACCCCTCCACTTT. Protein product: CSAALEGTGNSPLHF.